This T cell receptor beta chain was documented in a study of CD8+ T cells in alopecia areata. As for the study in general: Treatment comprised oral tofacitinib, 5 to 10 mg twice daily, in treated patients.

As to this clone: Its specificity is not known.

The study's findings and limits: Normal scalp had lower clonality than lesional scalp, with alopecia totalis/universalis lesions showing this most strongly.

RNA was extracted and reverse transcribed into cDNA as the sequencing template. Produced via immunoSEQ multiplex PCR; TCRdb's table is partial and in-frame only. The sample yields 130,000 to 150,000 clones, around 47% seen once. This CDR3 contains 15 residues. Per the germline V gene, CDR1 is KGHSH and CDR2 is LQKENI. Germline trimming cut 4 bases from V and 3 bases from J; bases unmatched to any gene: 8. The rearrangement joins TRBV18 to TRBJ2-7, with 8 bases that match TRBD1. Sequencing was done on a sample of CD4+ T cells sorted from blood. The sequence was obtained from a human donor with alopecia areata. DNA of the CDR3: TGTGCCAGCTCACAGTCAGGGGGCCAACTCTACGAGCAGTACTTC. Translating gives CASSQSGGQLYEQYF.